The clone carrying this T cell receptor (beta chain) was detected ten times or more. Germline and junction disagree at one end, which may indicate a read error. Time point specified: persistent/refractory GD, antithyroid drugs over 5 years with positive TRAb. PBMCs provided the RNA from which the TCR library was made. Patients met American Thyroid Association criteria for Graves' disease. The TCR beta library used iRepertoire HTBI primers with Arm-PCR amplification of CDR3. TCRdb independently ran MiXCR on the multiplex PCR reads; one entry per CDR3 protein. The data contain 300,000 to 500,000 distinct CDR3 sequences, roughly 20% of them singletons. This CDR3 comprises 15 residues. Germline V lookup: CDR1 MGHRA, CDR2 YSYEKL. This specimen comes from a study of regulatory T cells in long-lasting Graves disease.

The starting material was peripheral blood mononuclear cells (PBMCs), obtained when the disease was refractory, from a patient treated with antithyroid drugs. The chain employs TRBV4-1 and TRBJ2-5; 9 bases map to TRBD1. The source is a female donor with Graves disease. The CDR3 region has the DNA TGTGCCAGCAGCCGCCCGGGACAGGGACAGGAGACCCAGTACTTC. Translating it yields CASSRPGQGQETQYF.